Listed below are T cell receptor beta chains from one sample, sequenced in a study of breast tumors, draining lymph nodes, adjacent tissues. TCRdb recomputed calls from the multiplex PCR reads with MiXCR, one row per CDR3 protein. The table shows about 31,000 distinct CDR3 sequences, with about 60% occurring only once. Sequencing was performed on breast tumor tissue. The receptors stem from a female donor with breast cancer. Some clones in this sample may be carry-over from other donors' samples. CDR3s include the opening cysteine and the closing phenylalanine or tryptophan. Rows give clone size only sometimes, using once, few, many, or a class for an expanded clone.

CDR3aa: CASMHSYEQYF
v_gene: TRBV6-1
j_gene: TRBJ2-7
abundance: -

CDR3aa: CASSLDGHSQETQYF
v_gene: TRBV7-9
j_gene: TRBJ2-5
abundance: once

CDR3aa: CASTPQGTRETQYF
v_gene: TRBV6-1
j_gene: TRBJ2-5
abundance: many

CDR3aa: CAITDPGTSGITGELFF
v_gene: TRBV10-3
j_gene: TRBJ2-2
abundance: many

CDR3aa: CASSEGTSGGAKETQYF
v_gene: TRBV7-9
j_gene: TRBJ2-5
abundance: -

CDR3aa: CASSHSVTGGSLYGYTF
v_gene: TRBV6-5
j_gene: TRBJ1-2
abundance: -

CDR3aa: CASSWTKGNEKLFF
v_gene: TRBV6-5
j_gene: TRBJ1-4
abundance: once

CDR3aa: CAGSLSRRRHGELLF
v_gene: TRBV5-1
j_gene: TRBJ2-2
abundance: -

CDR3aa: CASSPTGYYEQYF
v_gene: TRBV7-9
j_gene: TRBJ2-7
abundance: -

CDR3aa: CASSQGEGQGATDTQYF
v_gene: TRBV4-3
j_gene: TRBJ2-3
abundance: -

CDR3aa: CASSLGAYRDLYEQYF
v_gene: TRBV5-4
j_gene: TRBJ2-7
abundance: -

CDR3aa: CASSSIAKMDTGELFF
v_gene: TRBV19
j_gene: TRBJ2-2
abundance: many

CDR3aa: CSARAGTGIETQYF
v_gene: TRBV20-1
j_gene: TRBJ2-5
abundance: once

CDR3aa: CASSPFRVETQYF
v_gene: TRBV6-6
j_gene: TRBJ2-5
abundance: -

CDR3aa: CASSPWGQVSSYEQYF
v_gene: TRBV7-2
j_gene: TRBJ2-7
abundance: -